Presented here are 8 T cell receptor beta chains from one specimen sequenced in a study of blood T cells in healthy people across ages. Then a second PCR, running about 6 to 12 cycles, was carried out with a sample-barcoded 5' primer and a J-beta primer mix. MiXCR, run by TCRdb on the 5' RACE reads, gives a single entry per CDR3 protein. This table has approximately 1.5 million distinct CDR3 sequences, approximately 32% appearing once. Sample: blood. Receptors originate from a young woman in good health.

This clonotype has only a few counts. This chain joins TRBV4-1 and TRBJ2-4, with TRBD2 as a possible D gene (6 bases). The CDR3 is 14 amino acids. With 0 bases removed from V and 6 bases from J, the gap between germline ends came to 9 bases. Per the germline V gene, CDR1 is MGHRA and CDR2 is YSYEKL. The CDR3 DNA reads TGCGCCAGCAGCCAAGATCTGCGGGGAAACATTCAGTACTTC. This translates into CASSQDLRGNIQYF.

The V gene is TRBV20-1, the J gene TRBJ1-6; D possibly corresponds to TRBD1 (5 bases). Germline V gene sequence: CDR1 DFQATT, CDR2 SNEGSKA (reference sequence). The CDR3 runs to 19 residues. Deletions cut 6 bases from V and 1 base from J, with 25 bases between. As DNA, the CDR3 is TGCAGTGCAACACAAGCGGGCCACGGGGGATATTCCTATAATTCACCCCTCCACTTT. It specifies CSATQAGHGGYSYNSPLHF.

The rearrangement links TRBV2 to TRBJ2-1; 7 nucleotides line up with TRBD2. V lost 7 bases to trimming and J lost 8 bases; unmatched junction nucleotides: 14. The germline gives CDR1 SNHLY, CDR2 FYNNEI. There are 15 residues in the CDR3. In nucleotides, the CDR3 is TGTGCCAGCAATGGGGTTGGGGAGGGGATCCATGAGCAGTTCTTC. Its translation: CASNGVGEGIHEQFF.

This clonotype was seen more than once but under ten times. J is TRBJ2-3 and V is TRBV11-2; TRBD2 is a possible D gene (7 bases). Trimming took off 3 bases at V and 8 bases at J, with 18 bases between the two ends. Germline V gene lookup returns CDR1 SGHAT and CDR2 FQNNGV. This CDR3 has 15 residues. CDR3 in DNA: TGTGCCAGCAGCTTCGACGGGGGGCCAGTTTTTACGCAGTATTTT. Its protein product is CASSFDGGPVFTQYF.

This chain connects TRBV7-3 to TRBJ2-3; unclear D gene. Germline CDR1 reads SGHTA; CDR2 reads FQGTGA. CDR3 length: 15 amino acids. The ends were cut back, 1 base at V and 4 bases at J, with 12 bases in the middle. The CDR3 sequence is CASSLSGGVSDTQYF. The CDR3 DNA reads as TGTGCCAGCAGCTTAAGTGGTGGGGTTTCAGATACGCAGTATTTT.

The V gene is TRBV20-1, the J gene TRBJ2-1, with D maybe TRBD2 (6 bases). The CDR3 is 14 residues long. Germline V lookup: CDR1 DFQATT, CDR2 SNEGSKA (reference sequence). Trimming shortened V by 0 bases and J by 8 bases, and 14 bases separated the two germline ends. The CDR3 is CSARERGAIDEQFF. In DNA form, the CDR3 reads TGCAGTGCTAGAGAGCGCGGGGCGATCGATGAGCAGTTCTTC.

The V call is TRBV24-1, the J call TRBJ2-1, with 15 bases matching TRBD2. J lost 11 bases, V lost 4 bases, and 5 bases had no gene match. CDR1 and CDR2 (germline): KGHDR, SFDVKD. The CDR3 has 15 residues. The CDR3 DNA reads as TGTGCCACCAGTGACGCCGGGACTAGCGGGGGGAAGCAGTTCTTC. Amino acids: CATSDAGTSGGKQFF.

This clonotype has a count of ten or more. This chain uses TRBV4-1 with TRBJ2-7; a possible D gene is TRBD2 (5 bases). Trimming took 0 bases from V and 4 from J, leaving 16 bases between them. The CDR3 has 16 residues. Germline V gene data show CDR1 as MGHRA and CDR2 as YSYEKL. The CDR3 is CASSQDEGEVGYEQYF. The CDR3 bases are TGCGCCAGCAGCCAAGACGAGGGAGAGGTTGGTTACGAGCAGTACTTC.